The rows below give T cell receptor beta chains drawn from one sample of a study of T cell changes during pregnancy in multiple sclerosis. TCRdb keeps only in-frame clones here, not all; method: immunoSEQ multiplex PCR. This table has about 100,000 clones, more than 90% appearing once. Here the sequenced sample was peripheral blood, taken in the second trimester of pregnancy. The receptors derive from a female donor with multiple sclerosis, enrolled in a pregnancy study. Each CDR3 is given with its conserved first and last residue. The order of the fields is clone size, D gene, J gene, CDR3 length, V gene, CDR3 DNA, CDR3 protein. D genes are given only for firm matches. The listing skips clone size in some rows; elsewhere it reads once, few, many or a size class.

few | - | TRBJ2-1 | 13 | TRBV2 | TGTGCCAGCACTCAACAGGGCGTCAATGAGCAGTTCTTC | CASTQQGVNEQFF
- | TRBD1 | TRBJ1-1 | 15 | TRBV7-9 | TGTGCCAGCACCCTGGGACAGGGGCCGAACACTGAAGCTTTCTTT | CASTLGQGPNTEAFF
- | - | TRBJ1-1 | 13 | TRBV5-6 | TGTGCCAGCAGCTTCGCTAGGAACACTGAAGCTTTCTTT | CASSFARNTEAFF
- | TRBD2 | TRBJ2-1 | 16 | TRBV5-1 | TGCGCCAGCAGCTTGACTAGCGGGAGTCTCTACAATGAGCAGTTCTTC | CASSLTSGSLYNEQFF
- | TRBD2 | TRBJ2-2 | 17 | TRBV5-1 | TGCGCCAGCAGCCGGACTAGCGGGGCCTCGAACACCGGGGAGCTGTTTTTT | CASSRTSGASNTGELFF
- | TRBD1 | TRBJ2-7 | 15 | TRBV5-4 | TGTGCCAGCAGCTCGACCGGGACAGGGGGCACCGAGCAGTACTTC | CASSSTGTGGTEQYF
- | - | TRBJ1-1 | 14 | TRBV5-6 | TGTGCCAGCAGCCTCTACCGGGTCGACACTGAAGCTTTCTTT | CASSLYRVDTEAFF
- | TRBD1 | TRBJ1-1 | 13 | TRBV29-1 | TGCAGCTTCTCGGACAGGTGGAGCACTGAAGCTTTCTTT | CSFSDRWSTEAFF
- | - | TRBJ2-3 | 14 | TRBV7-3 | TGTGCCAGCAGCGCTATGACTAGCACAGATACGCAGTATTTT | CASSAMTSTDTQYF
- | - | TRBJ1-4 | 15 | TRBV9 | TGTGCCAGCAGCCTTAGAGGGCTACCGGGGGAAAAACTGTTTTTT | CASSLRGLPGEKLFF
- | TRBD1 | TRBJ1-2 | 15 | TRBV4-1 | TGCGCCAGCAGCACGTGGGACAGGGTTAACTATGGCTACACCTTC | CASSTWDRVNYGYTF
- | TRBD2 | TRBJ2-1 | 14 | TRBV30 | TGTGCCTGGATATGGGGCGGGAGTTATGGTGAGCAGTTCTTC | CAWIWGGSYGEQFF
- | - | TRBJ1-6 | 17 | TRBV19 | TGTGCCAGTAGTATATCCGCAGGCCCCTCCTATAATTCACCCCTCCACTTT | CASSISAGPSYNSPLHF
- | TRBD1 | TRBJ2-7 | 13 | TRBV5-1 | TGCGCCAGCAGCCAAGACAGGGCCTACGAGCAGTACTTC | CASSQDRAYEQYF
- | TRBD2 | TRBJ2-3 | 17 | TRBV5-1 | TGCGCCAGCAGCACCCCCCCAGCGGGGATGTCCACAGATACGCAGTATTTT | CASSTPPAGMSTDTQYF
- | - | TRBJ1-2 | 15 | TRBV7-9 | TGTGCCAGCAGATGGAGTGGTGGACTGGCGGCTGGCTACACCTTC | CASRWSGGLAAGYTF
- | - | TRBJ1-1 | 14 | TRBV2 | TGTGCCAGCAGTGACAGGGGTTCGAACACTGAAGCTTTCTTT | CASSDRGSNTEAFF
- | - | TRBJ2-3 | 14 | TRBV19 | TGTGCCAGTAGTTGGACATATGAGAGGGATACGCAGTATTTT | CASSWTYERDTQYF
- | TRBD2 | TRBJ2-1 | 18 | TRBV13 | TGTGCCAGCAGCCGGACTAGCGGGAGGTACTCTCAGGGAAATGAGCAGTTCTTC | CASSRTSGRYSQGNEQFF